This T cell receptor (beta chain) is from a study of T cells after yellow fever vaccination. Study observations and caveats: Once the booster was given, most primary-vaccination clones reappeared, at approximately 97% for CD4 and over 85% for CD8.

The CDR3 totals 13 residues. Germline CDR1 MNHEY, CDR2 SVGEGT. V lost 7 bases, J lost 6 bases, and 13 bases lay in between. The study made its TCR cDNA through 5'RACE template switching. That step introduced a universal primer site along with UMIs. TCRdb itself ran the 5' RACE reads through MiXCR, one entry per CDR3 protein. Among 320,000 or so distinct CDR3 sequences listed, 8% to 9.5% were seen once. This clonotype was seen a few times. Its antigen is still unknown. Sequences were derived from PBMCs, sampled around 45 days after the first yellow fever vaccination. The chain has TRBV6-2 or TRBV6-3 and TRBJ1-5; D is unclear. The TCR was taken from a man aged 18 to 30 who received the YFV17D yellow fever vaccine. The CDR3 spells CASKAGDGQPQHF. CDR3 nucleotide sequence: TGTGCCAGCAAGGCAGGAGATGGTCAGCCCCAGCATTTT.